This T cell receptor beta chain derives from a study of T cell changes during pregnancy in multiple sclerosis (dated by TCRdb to between 2018 and 2021). With regard to the full study: The study examined how the T cell repertoire changed over the course of pregnancy in women with multiple sclerosis.

The library was generated by the immunoSEQ multiplex PCR assay. Here the immuneACCESS table is served through TCRdb, limited to in-frame sequences with V and J called. Missing clones are a known gap in these copies; in checked studies unresolved V genes cover under half, and the rest lacks a known reason. The sample table shows around 97,000 clones, and about 90% are seen once. The ten largest clones add up to roughly 0.93% of the sample. Remarks on this clone: The antigen it binds to is not known. Base qualities are missing; no much larger clone stands one base away.

Looking up the germline V gene (reference sequence) yields CDR1 LNHDA and CDR2 SQIVND. There are 18 amino acids in the CDR3, from cysteine to phenylalanine inclusive. The kept DNA is CDR3 alone, 54 bases in frame from the first base. Compared with germline, V lacks 4 bases and J lacks 3 bases; bases without a gene match: 15. The chain is encoded by TRBV19 joined to TRBJ2-7; 10 central nucleotides agree with TRBD1. Specimen: peripheral blood, collected after pregnancy. This TCR was recovered from a female donor with multiple sclerosis, enrolled in a pregnancy study. The nucleotide sequence is given as TGTGCCAGTAGTAAGTGGGGATCTTTGGACAGGGGGAACTACGAGCAGTACTTC. Translated, it gives CASSKWGSLDRGNYEQYF.